The sequence of this TCR beta chain was determined in a study of blood T cell repertoires in COVID-19. Produced via immunoSEQ multiplex PCR; TCRdb's table is partial and in-frame only. The repertoire holds some 200,000 clones, with roughly 82% as singletons. Germline V CDR1 and CDR2: MNHEY, SMNVEV (reference sequence). There are 15 residues in the CDR3. Trimming cost V 5 bases and J 0 bases, with 11 bases left between them. This rearrangement joins TRBV27 to TRBJ2-1; TRBD2 is a possible D gene (6 bases). This clonotype originated in a man in his forties who had recovered from COVID-19. The sequenced sample was PBMCs or T cells enriched from blood (not recorded which). The CDR3 loop reads CASSTGTLSYNEQFF. CDR3 nucleotide sequence: TGTGCCAGCAGTACCGGGACTCTCTCCTACAATGAGCAGTTCTTC.